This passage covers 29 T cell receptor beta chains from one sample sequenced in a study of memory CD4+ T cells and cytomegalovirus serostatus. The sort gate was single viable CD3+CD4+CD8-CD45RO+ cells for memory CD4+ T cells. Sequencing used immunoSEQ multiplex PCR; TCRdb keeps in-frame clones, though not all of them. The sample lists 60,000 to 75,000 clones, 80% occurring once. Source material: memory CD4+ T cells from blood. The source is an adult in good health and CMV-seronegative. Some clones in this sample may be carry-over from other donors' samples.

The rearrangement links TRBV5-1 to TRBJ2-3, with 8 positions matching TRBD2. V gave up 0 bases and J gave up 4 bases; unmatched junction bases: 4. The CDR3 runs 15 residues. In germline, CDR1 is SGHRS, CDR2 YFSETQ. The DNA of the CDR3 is TGCGCCAGCAGCTTGGGCGGGAGGATGGCAGATACGCAGTATTTT. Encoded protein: CASSLGGRMADTQYF. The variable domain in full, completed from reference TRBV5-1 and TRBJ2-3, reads KAGVTQTPRYLIKTRGQQVTLSCSPISGHRSVSWYQQTPGQGLQFLFEYFSETQRNKGNFPGRFSGRQFSNSRSEMNVSTLELGDSALYLCASSLGGRMADTQYFGPGTRLTVL.

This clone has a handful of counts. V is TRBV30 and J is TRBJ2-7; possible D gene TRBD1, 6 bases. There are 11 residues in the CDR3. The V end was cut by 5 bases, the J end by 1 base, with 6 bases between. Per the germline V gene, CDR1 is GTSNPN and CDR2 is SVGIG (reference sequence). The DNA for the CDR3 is TGTGCCTGGGGACAGTCCTACGAGCAGTACTTC. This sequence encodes CAWGQSYEQYF.

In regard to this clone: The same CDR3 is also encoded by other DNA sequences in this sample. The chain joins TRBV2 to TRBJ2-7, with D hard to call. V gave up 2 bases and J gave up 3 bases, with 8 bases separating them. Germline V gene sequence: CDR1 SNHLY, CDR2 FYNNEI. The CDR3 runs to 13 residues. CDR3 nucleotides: TGTGCCAGCAGTGAATCCGTCTACTACGAGCAGTACTTC. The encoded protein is CASSESVYYEQYF.

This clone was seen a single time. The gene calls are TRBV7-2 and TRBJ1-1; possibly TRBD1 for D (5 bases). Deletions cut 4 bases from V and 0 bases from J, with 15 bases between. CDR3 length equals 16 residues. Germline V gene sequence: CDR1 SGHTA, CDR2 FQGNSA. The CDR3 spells CASSSVAGSMNTEAFF. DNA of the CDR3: TGTGCCAGCAGCTCAGTAGCAGGGTCCATGAACACTGAAGCTTTCTTT. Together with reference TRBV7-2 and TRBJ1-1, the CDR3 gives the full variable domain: GAGVSQSPSNKVTEKGKDVELRCDPISGHTALYWYRQSLGQGLEFLIYFQGNSAPDKSGLPSDRFSAERTGGSVSTLTIQRTQQEDSAVYLCASSSVAGSMNTEAFFGQGTRLTVV.

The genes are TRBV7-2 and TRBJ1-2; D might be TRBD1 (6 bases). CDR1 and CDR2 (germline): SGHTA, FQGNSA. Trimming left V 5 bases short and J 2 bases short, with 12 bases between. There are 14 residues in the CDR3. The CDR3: CASSQYRVNYGYTF. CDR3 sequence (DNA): TGTGCCAGCAGCCAATACAGGGTGAACTATGGCTACACCTTC. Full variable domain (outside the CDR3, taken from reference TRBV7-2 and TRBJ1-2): GAGVSQSPSNKVTEKGKDVELRCDPISGHTALYWYRQSLGQGLEFLIYFQGNSAPDKSGLPSDRFSAERTGGSVSTLTIQRTQQEDSAVYLCASSQYRVNYGYTFGSGTRLTVV.

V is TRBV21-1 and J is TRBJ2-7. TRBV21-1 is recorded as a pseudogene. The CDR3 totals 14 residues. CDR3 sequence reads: CASSKSRGEYEQYF. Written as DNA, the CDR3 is TGTGCCAGCAGCAAATCTCGAGGGGAGTACGAGCAGTACTTC.

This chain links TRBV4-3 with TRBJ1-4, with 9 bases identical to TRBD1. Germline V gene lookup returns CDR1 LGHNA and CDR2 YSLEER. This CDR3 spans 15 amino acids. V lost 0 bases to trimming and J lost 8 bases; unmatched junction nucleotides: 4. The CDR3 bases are TGCGCCAGCAGCCAAGATAGGACAGGGGAAGAAAAACTGTTTTTT. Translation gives CASSQDRTGEEKLFF.

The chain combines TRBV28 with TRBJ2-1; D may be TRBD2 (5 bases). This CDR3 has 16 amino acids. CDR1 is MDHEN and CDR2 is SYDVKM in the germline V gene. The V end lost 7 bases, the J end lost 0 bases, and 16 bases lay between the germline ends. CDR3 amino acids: CASTSLVASSYNEQFF. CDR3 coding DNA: TGTGCCAGCACCTCCCTAGTAGCGAGCTCCTACAATGAGCAGTTCTTC.

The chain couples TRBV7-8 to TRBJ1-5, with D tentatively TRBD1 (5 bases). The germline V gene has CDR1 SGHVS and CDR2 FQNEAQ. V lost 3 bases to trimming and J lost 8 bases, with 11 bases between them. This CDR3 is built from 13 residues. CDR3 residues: CASSFGGREPQHF. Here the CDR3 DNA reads TGTGCCAGCAGCTTTGGGGGGAGGGAGCCCCAGCATTTT.

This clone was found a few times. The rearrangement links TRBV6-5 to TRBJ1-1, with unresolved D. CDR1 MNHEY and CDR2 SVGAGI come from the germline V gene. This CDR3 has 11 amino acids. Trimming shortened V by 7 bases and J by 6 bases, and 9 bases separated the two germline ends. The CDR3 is CASKDHAEAFF. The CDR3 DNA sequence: TGTGCCAGCAAAGATCATGCTGAAGCTTTCTTT.

The CDR3 coding sequence is TGTGCCAGCAGCTTCCGGGATGTTCGGCCCAATGAGCAGTTCTTC. Its translation: CASSFRDVRPNEQFF. The V and J genes are TRBV13 and TRBJ2-1, with D tentatively TRBD2 (5 bases). V dropped 3 bases and J dropped 6 bases, with 15 bases sitting between them. CDR1 and CDR2 (germline): PRHDT, FYEKMQ (reference sequence). The CDR3 is 15 amino acids. The whole variable domain, filled in from reference TRBV13 and TRBJ2-1, reads AAGVIQSPRHLIKEKRETATLKCYPIPRHDTVYWYQQGPGQDPQFLISFYEKMQSDKGSIPDRFSAQQFSDYHSELNMSSLELGDSALYFCASSFRDVRPNEQFFGPGTRLTVL.

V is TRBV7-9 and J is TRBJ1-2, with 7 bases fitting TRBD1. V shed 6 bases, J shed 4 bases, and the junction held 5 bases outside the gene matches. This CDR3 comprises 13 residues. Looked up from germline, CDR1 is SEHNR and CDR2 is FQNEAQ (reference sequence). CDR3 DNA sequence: TGTGCCAGCAGTCCTACAGGGGTCTATGGCTACACCTTC. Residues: CASSPTGVYGYTF.

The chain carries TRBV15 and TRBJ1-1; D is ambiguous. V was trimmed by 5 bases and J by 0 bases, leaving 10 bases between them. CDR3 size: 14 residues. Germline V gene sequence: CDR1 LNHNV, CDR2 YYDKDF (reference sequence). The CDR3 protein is CATSGRALNTEAFF. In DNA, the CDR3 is TGTGCCACCAGCGGAAGGGCCTTGAACACTGAAGCTTTCTTT.

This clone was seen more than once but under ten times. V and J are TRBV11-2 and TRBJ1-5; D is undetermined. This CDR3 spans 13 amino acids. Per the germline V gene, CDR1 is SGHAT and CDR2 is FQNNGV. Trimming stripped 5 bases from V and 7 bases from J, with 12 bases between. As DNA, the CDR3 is TGTGCCAGCAGCCCCGGGGTAAGCCAGCCCCAGCATTTT. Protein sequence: CASSPGVSQPQHF.

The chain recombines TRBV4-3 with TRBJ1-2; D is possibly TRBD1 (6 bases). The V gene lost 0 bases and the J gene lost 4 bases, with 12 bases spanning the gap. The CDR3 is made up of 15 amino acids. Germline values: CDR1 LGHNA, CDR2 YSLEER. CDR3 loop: CASSQDHTQGYGYTF. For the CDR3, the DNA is TGCGCCAGCAGCCAAGATCACACACAGGGCTATGGCTACACCTTC.

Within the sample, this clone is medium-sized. The CDR3 sequence is CASSTRTGGNQPQHF. The CDR3 DNA reads as TGTGCCAGCAGTACCAGGACAGGAGGGAATCAGCCCCAGCATTTT. The chain carries TRBV6-5 and TRBJ1-5, with TRBD1 matching over 7 bases. Germline lookup yields CDR1 MNHEY and CDR2 SVGAGI. The CDR3 loop spans 15 amino acids. Trimming at V came to 5 bases and at J to 4 bases, leaving 8 bases not matched to a gene.

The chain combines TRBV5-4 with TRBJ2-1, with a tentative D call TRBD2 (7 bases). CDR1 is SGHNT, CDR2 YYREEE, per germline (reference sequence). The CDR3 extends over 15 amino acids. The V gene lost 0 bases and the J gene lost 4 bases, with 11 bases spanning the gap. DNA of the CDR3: TGTGCCAGCAGCTTGGAGAGGGGGGGGTACAATGAGCAGTTCTTC. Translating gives CASSLERGGYNEQFF.

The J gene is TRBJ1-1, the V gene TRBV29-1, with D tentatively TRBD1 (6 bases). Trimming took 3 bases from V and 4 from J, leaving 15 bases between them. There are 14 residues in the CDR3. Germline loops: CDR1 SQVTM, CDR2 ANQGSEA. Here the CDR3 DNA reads TGCAGCGTTGATGGGGGGGCGCTTGGCACTGAAGCTTTCTTT. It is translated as CSVDGGALGTEAFF.

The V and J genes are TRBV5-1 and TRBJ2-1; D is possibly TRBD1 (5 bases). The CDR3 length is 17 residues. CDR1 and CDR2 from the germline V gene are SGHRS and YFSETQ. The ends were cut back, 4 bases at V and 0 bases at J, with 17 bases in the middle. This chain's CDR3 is CASSPIQGSSSYNEQFF. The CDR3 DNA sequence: TGCGCCAGCAGCCCGATCCAGGGCAGCAGCTCCTACAATGAGCAGTTCTTC.

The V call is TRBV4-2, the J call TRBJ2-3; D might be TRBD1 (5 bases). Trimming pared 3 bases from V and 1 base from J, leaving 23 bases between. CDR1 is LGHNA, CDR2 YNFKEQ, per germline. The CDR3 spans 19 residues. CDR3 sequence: CASSHTLFGHHSGTDTQYF. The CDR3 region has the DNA TGTGCCAGCAGCCACACCCTGTTTGGACATCACAGCGGCACAGATACGCAGTATTTT.

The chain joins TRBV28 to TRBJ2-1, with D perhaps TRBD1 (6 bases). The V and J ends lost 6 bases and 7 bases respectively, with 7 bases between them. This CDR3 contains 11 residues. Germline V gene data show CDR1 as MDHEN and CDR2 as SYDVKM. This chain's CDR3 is CASSGTNEQFF. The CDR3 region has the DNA TGTGCCAGCAGCGGGACAAATGAGCAGTTCTTC.

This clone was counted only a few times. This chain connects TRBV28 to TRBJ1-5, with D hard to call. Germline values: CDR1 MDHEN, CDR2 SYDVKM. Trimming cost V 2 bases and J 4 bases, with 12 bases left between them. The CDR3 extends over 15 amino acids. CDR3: CASSLRRKSNQPQHF. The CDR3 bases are TGTGCCAGCAGTTTACGACGGAAATCAAATCAGCCCCAGCATTTT.

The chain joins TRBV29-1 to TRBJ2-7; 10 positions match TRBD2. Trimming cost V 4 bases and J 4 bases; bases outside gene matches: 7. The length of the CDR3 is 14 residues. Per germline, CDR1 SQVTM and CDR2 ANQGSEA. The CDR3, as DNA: TGCAGCGTTGGGTCTAGCGGGAGTAGGTACGAGCAGTACTTC. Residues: CSVGSSGSRYEQYF.

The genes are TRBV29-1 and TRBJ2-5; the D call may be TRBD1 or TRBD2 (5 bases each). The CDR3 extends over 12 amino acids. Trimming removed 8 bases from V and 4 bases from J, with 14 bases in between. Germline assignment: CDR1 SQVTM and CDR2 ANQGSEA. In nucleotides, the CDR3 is TGCAGCCCCGTTGGGACCGGAGAGACCCAGTACTTC. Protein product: CSPVGTGETQYF.

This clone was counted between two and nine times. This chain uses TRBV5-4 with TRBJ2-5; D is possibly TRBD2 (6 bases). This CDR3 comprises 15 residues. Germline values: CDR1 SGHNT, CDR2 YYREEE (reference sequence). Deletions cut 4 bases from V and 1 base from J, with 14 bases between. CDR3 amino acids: CASSRGGGAQETQYF. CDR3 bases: TGTGCCAGCAGCCGGGGCGGCGGGGCCCAAGAGACCCAGTACTTC.

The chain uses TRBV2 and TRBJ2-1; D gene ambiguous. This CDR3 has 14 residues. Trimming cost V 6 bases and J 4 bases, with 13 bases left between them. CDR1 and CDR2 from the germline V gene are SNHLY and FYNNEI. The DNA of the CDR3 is TGTGCCAGCAGATTGAATCCCTGGTACAATGAGCAGTTCTTC. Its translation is CASRLNPWYNEQFF.

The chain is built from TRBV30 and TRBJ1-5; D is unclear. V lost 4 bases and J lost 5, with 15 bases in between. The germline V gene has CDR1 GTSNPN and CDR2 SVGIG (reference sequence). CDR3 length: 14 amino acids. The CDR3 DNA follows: TGTGCCTGGAATGGGGAAATCGTGTATCAGCCCCAGCATTTT. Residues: CAWNGEIVYQPQHF. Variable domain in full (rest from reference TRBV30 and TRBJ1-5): SQTIHQWPATLVQPVGSPLSLECTVEGTSNPNLYWYRQAAGRGLQLLFYSVGIGQISSEVPQNLSASRPQDRQFILSSKKLLLSDSGFYLCAWNGEIVYQPQHFGDGTRLSIL.

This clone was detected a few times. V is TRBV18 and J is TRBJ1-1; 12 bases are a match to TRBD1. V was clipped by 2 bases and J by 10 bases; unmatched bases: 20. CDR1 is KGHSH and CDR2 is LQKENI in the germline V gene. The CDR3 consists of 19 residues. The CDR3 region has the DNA TGTGCCAGCTCACCATACTTTTTGTCCCGGGACAGGGGGCCGGATACAGCTTTCTTT. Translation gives CASSPYFLSRDRGPDTAFF.

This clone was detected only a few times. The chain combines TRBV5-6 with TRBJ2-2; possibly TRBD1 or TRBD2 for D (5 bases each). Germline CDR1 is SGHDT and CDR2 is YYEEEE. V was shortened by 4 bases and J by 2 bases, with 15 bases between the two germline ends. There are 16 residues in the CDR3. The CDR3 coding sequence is TGTGCCAGCAGCCTACCCGAGGGGCCTAACACCGGGGAGCTGTTTTTT. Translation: CASSLPEGPNTGELFF.